This T cell receptor (beta chain) was captured in a study of shared clonotypes between healthy human individuals. Background on the study: The cohort had two women and three men, ages 18 to 49. Study findings and constraints: Naive subsets typically showed greater estimated richness than memory subsets.

Trimming stripped 3 bases from V and 5 bases from J, with 16 bases between. Looked up from germline, CDR1 is SGHTA and CDR2 is FQGNSA. The CDR3 is 15 residues long. Profiled with immunoSEQ multiplex PCR; TCRdb holds only in-frame clones, not every one. The data show millions of clones, approximately 93% seen once. In regard to this clone: The antigen remains unidentified.

Sequenced input: naive CD4+ T cells from PBMCs. The sample's subset: CD45RA+ positively selected. This receptor was taken from a man aged 18 to 35 in good health. Some clones in this sample may be carry-over from other donors' samples. The V gene is TRBV7-2, the J gene TRBJ2-5, with D possibly TRBD1 on 5 matching bases. This chain's CDR3 is CASSFQRRGGETQYF. CDR3 DNA: TGTGCCAGCAGCTTCCAACGTAGGGGTGGGGAGACCCAGTACTTC.